This is a list of T cell receptor beta chains from one sample in a study of T cell repertoires in cytomegalovirus infection. What these receptors recognize is not known. Using its own MiXCR run on the reads, TCRdb lists one record per CDR3 protein. The sample consists of roughly 990,000 distinct CDR3 sequences, 31% of them appearing once. The source was cultured CD8+ T cells from PBMCs, collected from culture after CMV antigen stimulation. The receptors shown here come from a human donor in good health (CMV status not recorded). Some clones in this sample may be carry-over from other donors' samples. Both conserved end residues are part of each CDR3. Each record gives: D gene, J gene, clone size, V gene, CDR3 DNA, CDR3 protein. D genes are given only for firm matches. The size of a clone is reported for some rows only, either as once, few or many, or as a class for expanded clones.

.	TRBJ2-3	many	TRBV7-6	TGTGCCAGCAGCTTAGAACAGGGTGGACACTCCGATACGCAGTATTTT	CASSLEQGGHSDTQYF
.	TRBJ1-6	few	TRBV6-5	TGTGCCAGCAGATCCGGTATGCCCCCGGGCTCCTATAATTCACCCCTCCACTTT	CASRSGMPPGSYNSPLHF
.	TRBJ2-2	.	TRBV10-3	TGTGCCATCAGTGAAGACACCGGGGAGCTGTTTTTT	CAISEDTGELFF
.	TRBJ2-1	few	TRBV6-2/TRBV6-3	TGTGCCAGCAGTCCGTTCCTCAGAGATGAGCAGTTCTTC	CASSPFLRDEQFF
.	TRBJ1-5	few	TRBV27	TGTGCCAGCGGGGGACGTAGGAATCAGCCCCAGCATTTT	CASGGRRNQPQHF
.	TRBJ2-1	.	TRBV7-9	TGTGCCAGTCAGGAAGCAGGGGAGAAGGCCTACAATGAGCAGTTCTTC	CASQEAGEKAYNEQFF
.	TRBJ2-3	.	TRBV6-6	TGTGCCAGCAGTCCCGGGGCGCAGACAGATACGCAGTATTTT	CASSPGAQTDTQYF
.	TRBJ2-5	.	TRBV29-1	TGCAGCGTTACAAGGAGAAACGAAGAGACCCAGTACTTC	CSVTRRNEETQYF
.	TRBJ2-3	.	TRBV7-9	TGTGCCAGCAGCCGCCCATTCGCACAGGTTTTT	CASSRPFAQVF
TRBD1	TRBJ1-1	many	TRBV7-8	TGTGCCAGCAGCTTAGTCCGGACAGGGAGGGACACTGAAGCTTTCTTT	CASSLVRTGRDTEAFF
.	TRBJ2-1	.	TRBV6-5	TGTGCCAGCAGGAGGGCGGGATACAATGAGCAGTTCTTC	CASRRAGYNEQFF
.	TRBJ1-1	few	TRBV12-3/TRBV12-4	TGTGCCTCCTCTAGGAGGGATTTGGTTGAAGCTTTCTTT	CASSRRDLVEAFF
.	TRBJ2-1	few	TRBV4-1	TGCGCCAGCAGCAAAAGACAGGAGAGCTCCTACAATGAGCAGTTCTTC	CASSKRQESSYNEQFF
.	TRBJ1-3	.	TRBV6-6	TGTGCCAGTACTCAAGCTGGGGGGTCTGGAAACACCATATATTTT	CASTQAGGSGNTIYF
.	TRBJ2-5	.	TRBV20-1	TGCAGTGCTAGAGATCTACAGCTCCCGAAGACCCAGTACTTC	CSARDLQLPKTQYF
TRBD1	TRBJ1-1	few	TRBV6-6	TGTGCCAGCAGTTACATCTCCGGACAGGGGAACACTGAAGCTTTCTTT	CASSYISGQGNTEAFF
.	TRBJ2-3	.	TRBV27	TGTGCCAGCAGTTTCGAGGGGGAGGGCACAGATACGCAGTATTTT	CASSFEGEGTDTQYF
.	TRBJ1-1	once	TRBV29-1	TGCAGCGTTGAGGGGGGCGCGGGTGAAGCTTTCTTT	CSVEGGAGEAFF
.	TRBJ1-1	few	TRBV12-3/TRBV12-4	TGTGCCAGCAGCTACAGGAACCCGAACACTGAAGCTTTCTTT	CASSYRNPNTEAFF
.	TRBJ1-1	.	TRBV14	TGTGCCAGCAGCCAGTGGGTCTCGCGGACTGAAGCTTTCTTT	CASSQWVSRTEAFF
.	TRBJ1-5	few	TRBV12-3/TRBV12-4	TGTGCCAGCAGCCCCGGGTACGGGATGAATAGCAATCAGCCCCAGCATTTT	CASSPGYGMNSNQPQHF
.	TRBJ2-1	few	TRBV12-3/TRBV12-4	TGTGCCAGCAGTTCAGTGGGGAGCTCCTACAATGAGCAGTTCTTC	CASSSVGSSYNEQFF
TRBD1	TRBJ1-1	few	TRBV4-1	TGCGCCAGCAGCCAAGTAGGGTCCCCAGGGGGCGCGAACACTGAAGCTTTCTTT	CASSQVGSPGGANTEAFF
.	TRBJ2-7	.	TRBV7-8	TGTGCCAGCAGCCCCACCACTGGGGGGCGTCTAGTCTACGAGCAGTACTTC	CASSPTTGGRLVYEQYF
TRBD1	TRBJ1-5	few	TRBV7-9	TGTGCCAGCAGCTTGGTGGGACAGGGGAGGTTCGGCAATCAGCCCCAGCATTTT	CASSLVGQGRFGNQPQHF
.	TRBJ1-5	.	TRBV2	TGTGCCAGCAGTGAAGCAGGGCATCCATTCAATCAGCCCCAGCATTTT	CASSEAGHPFNQPQHF
.	TRBJ1-1	.	TRBV20-1	TGCAGTGCCAAGCCCCCAGGGGAGGGTTGGAACACTGAAGCTTTCTTT	CSAKPPGEGWNTEAFF
.	TRBJ2-1	many	TRBV6-6	TGTGCCAGCAGTTCGGGACTCTCCTACAATGAGCAGTTCTTC	CASSSGLSYNEQFF
.	TRBJ1-4	once	TRBV15	TGTGCCACCAGCAGAGATAGGGGCGCCGGTGAAAAACTGTTTTTT	CATSRDRGAGEKLFF
TRBD1	TRBJ1-5	.	TRBV20-1	TGCAGTGCTAGTATGGGGACAGGGTCTCAGCCCCAGCATTTT	CSASMGTGSQPQHF
.	TRBJ1-1	.	TRBV29-1	TGCAGCGTTGATTCAGGGTCGAACACTGAAGCTTTCTTT	CSVDSGSNTEAFF
TRBD1	TRBJ2-5	.	TRBV12-3/TRBV12-4	TGTGCCAGCAACGGACAGGGGATGGGAAGAGAGACCCAGTACTTC	CASNGQGMGRETQYF
TRBD1	TRBJ2-1	.	TRBV15	TGTGCCACCAGCAGAGTGCCGGGGACAGTTGAGCAGTTCTTC	CATSRVPGTVEQFF
TRBD2	TRBJ2-1	.	TRBV7-9	TGTGCCAGCAGCACCCCTAGCGGGGAACACTACAATGAGCAGTTCTTC	CASSTPSGEHYNEQFF
TRBD2	TRBJ2-2	.	TRBV12-5	TGTGCTAGTGGCCCGCTGGCGGGGGAAAACACCGGGGAGCTGTTTTTT	CASGPLAGENTGELFF
.	TRBJ1-2	few	TRBV5-6	TGTGCCAGCAGCTTGGCCCCGCCATCTATGGGCTACACCTTC	CASSLAPPSMGYTF
.	TRBJ1-6	.	TRBV6-1	TGTGCCAGCAGTGACACCGGGAAGACGCTTTCACCCCTCCACTTT	CASSDTGKTLSPLHF
TRBD1	TRBJ2-7	.	TRBV5-4	TGTGCCAGCAGCTTCGGGGACAGATTCGACGAGCAGTACTTC	CASSFGDRFDEQYF
TRBD2	TRBJ2-3	many	TRBV7-6	TGTGCCAGCAGCCTAGCGGGGGCGCCGGTAGATACGCAGTATTTT	CASSLAGAPVDTQYF
.	TRBJ2-7	many	TRBV7-2	TGTGCCAGCAGCTCTACCCAGATACAGGAATTCCTTTCCTACGAGCAGTACTTC	CASSSTQIQEFLSYEQYF